The present entry profiles one TCR beta chain with its context. The antigen is unknown. This sample is drawn from a study of T cell clones after liver transplantation. Study-wide background: Post-transplant blood was tracked for graft-donor-reactive T cell clones identified in a pre-transplant mixed lymphocyte reaction. Draws occurred before transplant, before withdrawal, and after complete or failed withdrawal. Three of the eight recipients were HCV-positive; the rest had non-autoimmune, non-viral transplant indications. Overall study findings and caveats: In 5 of 8 subjects, circulating graft-donor-reactive CD4 TCRbeta sequences fell significantly after transplant.

The CDR3 spans 13 residues. Losses at the gene ends were 1 base for V and 6 bases for J; bases not matched to a gene: 0. Germline CDR1 and CDR2: KGHSH and LQKENI. Clones were sequenced by immunoSEQ multiplex PCR, and TCRdb holds only the in-frame ones, with some missing. Here the sample spans 70,000 to 80,000 clones, roughly nine tenths being singletons. The clonotype was recovered from a human donor who received a liver transplant. The rearrangement links TRBV18 to TRBJ2-7, with 10 bases aligning to TRBD1. Material: CD4+ T cells from blood, obtained before liver transplant. The CDR3: CASSPRTGGEQYF. As DNA, the CDR3 is TGTGCCAGCTCACCACGGACAGGGGGCGAGCAGTACTTC.